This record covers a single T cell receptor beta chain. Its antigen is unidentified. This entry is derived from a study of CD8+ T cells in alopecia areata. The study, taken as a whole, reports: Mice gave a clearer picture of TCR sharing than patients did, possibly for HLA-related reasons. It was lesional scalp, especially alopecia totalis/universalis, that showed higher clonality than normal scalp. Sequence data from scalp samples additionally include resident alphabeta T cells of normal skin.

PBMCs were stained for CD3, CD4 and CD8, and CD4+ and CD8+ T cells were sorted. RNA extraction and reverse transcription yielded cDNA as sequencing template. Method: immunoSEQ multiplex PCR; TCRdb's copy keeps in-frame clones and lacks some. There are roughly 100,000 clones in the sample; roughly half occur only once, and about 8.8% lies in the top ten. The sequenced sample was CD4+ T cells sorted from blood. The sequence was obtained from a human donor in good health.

CDR3 residues: CSSRRTMETEAFF. DNA of the CDR3: TGCAGCTCAAGACGGACAATGGAAACTGAAGCTTTCTTT. The V gene is TRBV29-1, the J gene TRBJ1-1; perhaps TRBD1 as D (5 bases). With 8 bases removed from V and 5 bases from J, the gap between germline ends came to 18 bases. The CDR3 is 13 residues long. The germline V gene has CDR1 SQVTM and CDR2 ANQGSEA.